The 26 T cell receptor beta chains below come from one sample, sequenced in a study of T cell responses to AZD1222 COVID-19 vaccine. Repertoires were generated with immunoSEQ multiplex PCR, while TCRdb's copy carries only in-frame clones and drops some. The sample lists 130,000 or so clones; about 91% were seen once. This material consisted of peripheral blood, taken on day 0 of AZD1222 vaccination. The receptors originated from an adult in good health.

In nucleotides, the CDR3 is TGTGCCAGCAGTGACCCCCCGCTAAATACGCAGTATTTT. It yields the protein CASSDPPLNTQYF. The rearrangement links TRBV6-1 to TRBJ2-3; no clear D. Germline CDR1 reads MNHNS; CDR2 reads SASEGT. V lost 3 bases, J lost 7 bases, and 11 bases lay in between. This CDR3 contains 13 residues.

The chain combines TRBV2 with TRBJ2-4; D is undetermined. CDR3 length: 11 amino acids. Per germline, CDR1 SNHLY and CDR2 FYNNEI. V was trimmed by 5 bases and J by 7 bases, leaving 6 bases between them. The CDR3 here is CASSSKNIQYF. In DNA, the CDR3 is TGTGCCAGCAGTTCGAAGAACATTCAGTACTTC.

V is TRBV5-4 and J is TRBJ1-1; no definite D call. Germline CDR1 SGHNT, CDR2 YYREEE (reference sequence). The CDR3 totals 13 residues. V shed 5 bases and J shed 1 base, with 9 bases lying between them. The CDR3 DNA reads TGTGCCAGCAGTACGGACGGGAACACTGAAGCTTTCTTT. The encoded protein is CASSTDGNTEAFF.

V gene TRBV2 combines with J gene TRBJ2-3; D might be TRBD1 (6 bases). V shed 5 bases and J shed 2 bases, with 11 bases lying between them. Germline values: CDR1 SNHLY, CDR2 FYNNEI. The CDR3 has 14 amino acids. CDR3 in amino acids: CASSTWGHTDTQYF. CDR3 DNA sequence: TGTGCCAGCAGTACCTGGGGGCACACAGATACGCAGTATTTT.

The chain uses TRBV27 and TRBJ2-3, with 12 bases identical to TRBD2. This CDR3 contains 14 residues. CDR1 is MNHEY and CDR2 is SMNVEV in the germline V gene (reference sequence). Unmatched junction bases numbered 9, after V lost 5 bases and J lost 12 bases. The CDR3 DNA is TGTGCCAGCAGTCCTACGGCACTAGCGGGAGGCCAGTATTTT. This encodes CASSPTALAGGQYF.

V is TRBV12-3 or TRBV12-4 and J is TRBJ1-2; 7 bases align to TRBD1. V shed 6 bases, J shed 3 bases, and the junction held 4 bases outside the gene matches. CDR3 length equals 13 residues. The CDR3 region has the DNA TGTGCCAGCAGCCCCAGGGGGGACTATGGCTACACCTTC. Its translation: CASSPRGDYGYTF.

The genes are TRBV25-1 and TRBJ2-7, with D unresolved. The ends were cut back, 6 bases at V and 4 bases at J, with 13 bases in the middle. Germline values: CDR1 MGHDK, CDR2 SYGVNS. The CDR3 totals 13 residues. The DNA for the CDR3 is TGTGCCAGCAGCAGACCCAATCCTTACGAGCAGTACTTC. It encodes CASSRPNPYEQYF.

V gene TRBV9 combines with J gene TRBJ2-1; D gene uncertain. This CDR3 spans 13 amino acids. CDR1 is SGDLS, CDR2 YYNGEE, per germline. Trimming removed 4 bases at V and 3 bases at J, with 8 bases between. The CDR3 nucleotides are TGTGCCAGCAGCCCGTCAGACTACAATGAGCAGTTCTTC. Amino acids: CASSPSDYNEQFF.

The CDR3 region has the DNA TGTGCCAGCAGCTTGGGACAGGGCGGGATTGGGTATAATTCACCCCTCCACTTT. It yields the protein CASSLGQGGIGYNSPLHF. This rearrangement joins TRBV27 to TRBJ1-6, with 9 bases fitting TRBD1. The J segment lost 4 bases and the V segment lost 6 bases, leaving 13 bases of the junction unmatched. CDR1 is MNHEY, CDR2 SMNVEV, per germline (reference sequence). The CDR3 has 18 amino acids.

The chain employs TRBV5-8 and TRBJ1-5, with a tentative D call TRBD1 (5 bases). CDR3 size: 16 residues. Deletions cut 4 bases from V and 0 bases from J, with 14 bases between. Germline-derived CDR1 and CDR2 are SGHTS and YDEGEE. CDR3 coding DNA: TGTGCCAGCAGCCCGTCTGGGGACCTTAGCAATCAGCCCCAGCATTTT. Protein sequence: CASSPSGDLSNQPQHF.

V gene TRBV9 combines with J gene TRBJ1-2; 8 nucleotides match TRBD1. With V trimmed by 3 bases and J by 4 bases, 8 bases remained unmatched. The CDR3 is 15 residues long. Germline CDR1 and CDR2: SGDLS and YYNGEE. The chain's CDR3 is CASSDSRGLSYGYTF. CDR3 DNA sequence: TGTGCCAGCAGCGACTCCAGGGGGCTGAGCTATGGCTACACCTTC. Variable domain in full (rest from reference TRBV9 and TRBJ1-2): DSGVTQTPKHLITATGQRVTLRCSPRSGDLSVYWYQQSLDQGLQFLIQYYNGEERAKGNILERFSAQQFPDLHSELNLSSLELGDSALYFCASSDSRGLSYGYTFGSGTRLTVV.

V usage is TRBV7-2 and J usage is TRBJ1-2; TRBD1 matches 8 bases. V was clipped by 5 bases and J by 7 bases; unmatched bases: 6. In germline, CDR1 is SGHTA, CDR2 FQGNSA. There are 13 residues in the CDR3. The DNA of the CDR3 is TGTGCCAGCAGCCCGACAGGGGCCGGTGGCTACACCTTC. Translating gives CASSPTGAGGYTF.

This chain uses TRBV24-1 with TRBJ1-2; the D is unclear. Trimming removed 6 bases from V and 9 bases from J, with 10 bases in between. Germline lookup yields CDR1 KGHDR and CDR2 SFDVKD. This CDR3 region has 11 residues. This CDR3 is CATSLFGSYTF. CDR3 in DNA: TGTGCCACCAGTCTTTTTGGGAGCTACACCTTC.

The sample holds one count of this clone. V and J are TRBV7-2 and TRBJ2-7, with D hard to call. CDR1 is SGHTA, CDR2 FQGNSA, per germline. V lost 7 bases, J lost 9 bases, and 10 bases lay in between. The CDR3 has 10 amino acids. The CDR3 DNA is TGTGCCAGCACCGCCCCTTGGCAGTACGTC. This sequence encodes CASTAPWQYV.

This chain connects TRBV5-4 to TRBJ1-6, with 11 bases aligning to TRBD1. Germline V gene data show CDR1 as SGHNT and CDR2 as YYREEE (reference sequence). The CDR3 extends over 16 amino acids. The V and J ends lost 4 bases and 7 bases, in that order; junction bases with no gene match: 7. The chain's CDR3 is CASSARTGGLNSPLHF. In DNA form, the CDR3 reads TGTGCCAGCAGCGCACGGACAGGGGGCCTGAATTCACCCCTCCACTTT.

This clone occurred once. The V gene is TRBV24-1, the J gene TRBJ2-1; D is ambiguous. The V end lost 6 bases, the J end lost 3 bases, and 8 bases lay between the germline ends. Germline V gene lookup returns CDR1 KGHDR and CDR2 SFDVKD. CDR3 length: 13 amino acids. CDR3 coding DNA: TGTGCCACCAGTTCTGAACTCTACAATGAGCAGTTCTTC. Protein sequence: CATSSELYNEQFF.

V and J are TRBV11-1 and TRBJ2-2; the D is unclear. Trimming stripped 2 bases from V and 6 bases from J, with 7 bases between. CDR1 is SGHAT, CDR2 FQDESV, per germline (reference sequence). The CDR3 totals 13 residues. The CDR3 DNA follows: TGTGCCAGCAGCTTAAGCTGGGCCGGGGAGCTGTTTTTT. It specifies CASSLSWAGELFF.

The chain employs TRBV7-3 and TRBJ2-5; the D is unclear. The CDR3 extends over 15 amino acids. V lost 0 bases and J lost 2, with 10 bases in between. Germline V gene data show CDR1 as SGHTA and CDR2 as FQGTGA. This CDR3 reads CASSLTLGPQETQYF. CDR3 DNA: TGTGCCAGCAGCTTAACGTTGGGCCCGCAAGAGACCCAGTACTTC.

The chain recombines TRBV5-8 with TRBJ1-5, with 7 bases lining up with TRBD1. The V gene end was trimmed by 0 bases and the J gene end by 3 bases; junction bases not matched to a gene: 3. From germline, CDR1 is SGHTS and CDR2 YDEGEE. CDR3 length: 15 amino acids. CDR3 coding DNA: TGTGCCAGCAGCTTGGCGGGACAGTTCAATCAGCCCCAGCATTTT. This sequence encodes CASSLAGQFNQPQHF.

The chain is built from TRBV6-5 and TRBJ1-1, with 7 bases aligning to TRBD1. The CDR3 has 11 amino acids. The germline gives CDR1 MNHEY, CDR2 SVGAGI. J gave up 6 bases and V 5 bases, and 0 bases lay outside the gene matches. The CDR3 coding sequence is TGTGCCAGCAGTACAGGGGCTGAAGCTTTCTTT. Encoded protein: CASSTGAEAFF.

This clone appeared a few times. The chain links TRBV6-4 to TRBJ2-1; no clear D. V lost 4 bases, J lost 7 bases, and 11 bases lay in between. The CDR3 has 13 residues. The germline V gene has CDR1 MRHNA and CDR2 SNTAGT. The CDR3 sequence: CASSASDRNEQFF. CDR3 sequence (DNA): TGTGCCAGCAGTGCAAGTGACCGGAATGAGCAGTTCTTC.

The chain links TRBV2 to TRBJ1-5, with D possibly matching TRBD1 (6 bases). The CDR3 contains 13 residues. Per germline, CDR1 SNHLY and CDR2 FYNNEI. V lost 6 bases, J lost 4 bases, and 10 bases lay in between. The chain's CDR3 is CASRRQENQPQHF. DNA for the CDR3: TGTGCCAGCAGGAGACAGGAAAATCAGCCCCAGCATTTT.

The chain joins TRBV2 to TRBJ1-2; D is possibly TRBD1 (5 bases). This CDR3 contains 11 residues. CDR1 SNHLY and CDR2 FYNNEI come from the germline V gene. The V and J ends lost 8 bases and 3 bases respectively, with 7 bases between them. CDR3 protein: CASGAYYGYTF. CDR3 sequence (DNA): TGTGCCAGCGGGGCCTACTATGGCTACACCTTC.

The CDR3 DNA reads TGTGCCAGCTCACCACGGAGAGAGACCCAGTACTTC. Its protein product is CASSPRRETQYF. The V and J genes are TRBV18 and TRBJ2-5; D gene unclear. The germline V gene has CDR1 KGHSH and CDR2 LQKENI. Trimming took off 1 base at V and 4 bases at J, with 4 bases between the two ends. This CDR3 spans 12 amino acids.

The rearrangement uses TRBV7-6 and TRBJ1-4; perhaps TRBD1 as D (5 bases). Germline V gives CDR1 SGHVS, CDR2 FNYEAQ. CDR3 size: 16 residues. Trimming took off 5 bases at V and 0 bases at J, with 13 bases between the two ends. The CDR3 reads CASSTGGATTNEKLFF. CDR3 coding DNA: TGTGCCAGCAGCACCGGGGGAGCTACAACTAATGAAAAACTGTTTTTT.

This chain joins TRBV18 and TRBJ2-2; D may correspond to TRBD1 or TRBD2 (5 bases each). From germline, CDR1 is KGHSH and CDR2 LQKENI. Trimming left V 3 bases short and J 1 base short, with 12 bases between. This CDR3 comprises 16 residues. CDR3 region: CASSPMRGVNTGELFF. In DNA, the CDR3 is TGTGCCAGCTCACCGATGAGGGGTGTGAACACCGGGGAGCTGTTTTTT.